Below are 27 T cell receptor beta chains sequenced from a single sample in a study of blood T cells in healthy people across ages. Through a sample-barcoded 5' primer and a J-beta primer mix, a second PCR was run for 7 to 11 cycles. TCRdb fed the 5' RACE reads into MiXCR, producing one record per CDR3 protein. The sample holds some 1.8 million distinct CDR3 sequences, more than 35% seen once. Sequencing was performed on blood. These receptors originate from a human donor in good health.

V is TRBV2 and J is TRBJ2-5; D is perhaps TRBD2 (5 bases). The CDR3 is 13 residues long. Trimming removed 7 bases from V and 5 bases from J, with 14 bases in between. Looked up from germline, CDR1 is SNHLY and CDR2 is FYNNEI. The CDR3 region is CASTLTGGETQYF. CDR3 nucleotides: TGTGCCAGCACCCTAACTGGCGGGGAGACCCAGTACTTC. Supplemented by reference TRBV2 and TRBJ2-5, the full variable domain reads EPEVTQTPSHQVTQMGQEVILRCVPISNHLYFYWYRQILGQKVEFLVSFYNNEISEKSEIFDDQFSVERPDGSNFTLKIRSTKLEDSAMYFCASTLTGGETQYFGPGTRLLVL.

This rearrangement joins TRBV12-3 or TRBV12-4 to TRBJ2-1; possibly TRBD2 for D (6 bases). Deletions cut 5 bases from V and 5 bases from J, with 13 bases between. The CDR3 runs to 14 residues. The CDR3 bases are TGTGCCAGCAGTCAATCGGGGGAAAACAATGAGCAGTTCTTC. Its translation is CASSQSGENNEQFF.

The rearrangement links TRBV11-2 to TRBJ2-1; D is unresolved. CDR1 SGHAT and CDR2 FQNNGV come from the germline V gene. The CDR3 consists of 14 residues. V lost 4 bases and J 0 bases, leaving 7 bases between the germline ends. The CDR3 region has the DNA TGTGCCAGCAGCTCACCCCGCTCCTACAATGAGCAGTTCTTC. Translated: CASSSPRSYNEQFF. Full variable domain (outside the CDR3, taken from reference TRBV11-2 and TRBJ2-1): EAGVAQSPRYKIIEKRQSVAFWCNPISGHATLYWYQQILGQGPKLLIQFQNNGVVDDSQLPKDRFSAERLKGVDSTLKIQPAKLEDSAVYLCASSSPRSYNEQFFGPGTRLTVL.

V usage is TRBV2 and J usage is TRBJ1-1; 10 bases align to TRBD1. With 7 bases clipped from V and 7 bases from J, the junction kept 6 bases outside the gene matches. CDR1 is SNHLY and CDR2 is FYNNEI in the germline V gene. The CDR3 has 13 amino acids. The CDR3, as DNA: TGTGCCAGCAACGACAGGGGGCGGAGTGAAGCTTTCTTT. This sequence encodes CASNDRGRSEAFF.

This chain connects TRBV16 to TRBJ2-4; D is ambiguous. The DNA matches TRBJ2-5 better at its end, which makes the J call doubtful. This CDR3 is 15 amino acids long. Germline V gene lookup returns CDR1 KGHSY and CDR2 FQNENV. CDR3 nucleotides: TGTGCCAGCAGCCCATCAAGACAAATACAAGAGACCCAGTACTTC. It encodes CASSPSRQIQETQYF.

The V call is TRBV20-1, the J call TRBJ2-4; TRBD2 aligns across 7 bases. The J call may be incorrect, as the DNA end agrees better with TRBJ2-7. Germline V lookup: CDR1 DFQATT, CDR2 SNEGSKA (reference sequence). The CDR3 is 17 residues long. In DNA, the CDR3 is TGCAGTGCTAGAGATGAGCAGCGGGGTAGTACACCCTACGAGCAGTACTTC. This encodes CSARDEQRGSTPYEQYF.

This clonotype was counted once. Since the CDR3 does not end with the conserved phenylalanine or tryptophan, this likely comes from a read error. The chain joins TRBV12-3 or TRBV12-4 to TRBJ1-2, with 7 bases fitting TRBD1. The CDR3 runs to 15 residues. Trimming took 3 bases from V and 6 from J; bases not matched to a gene: 10. The CDR3 here is CASSFPLDRAHGYTL. The CDR3 nucleotides read TGTGCCAGCAGTTTCCCCCTCGACAGGGCCCATGGCTACACCTTA.

This clonotype has more than one count but fewer than ten. The chain uses TRBV27 and TRBJ1-6, with D hard to call. Deletions cut 6 bases from V and 10 bases from J, with 16 bases between. The germline V gene has CDR1 MNHEY and CDR2 SMNVEV (reference sequence). The length of the CDR3 is 14 residues. CDR3: CASSPQFDDSPLHF. DNA of the CDR3: TGTGCCAGCAGCCCCCAATTTGACGACTCACCCCTCCACTTT.

In this sample, this clonotype turned up once. The chain couples TRBV3-1 to TRBJ1-1; tentative D call: TRBD1 (5 bases). CDR1 is LGHDT, CDR2 YNNKEL, per germline (reference sequence). CDR3 length: 15 amino acids. Trimming removed 4 bases from V and 4 bases from J, with 16 bases in between. The CDR3 loop reads CASSRGRVLGTEAFF. The CDR3 DNA sequence: TGTGCCAGCAGCCGGGGCAGGGTATTAGGCACTGAAGCTTTCTTT.

The chain carries TRBV4-3 and TRBJ2-7; no firm D call. The CDR3 totals 14 residues. The V and J ends lost 1 base and 3 bases respectively, with 10 bases between them. CDR1 is LGHNA and CDR2 is YSLEER in the germline V gene. CDR3: CASSQGRQLYEQYF. The CDR3 bases are TGCGCCAGCAGCCAAGGTCGGCAGCTCTACGAGCAGTACTTC.

This clonotype was recorded a few times. The chain has TRBV10-3 and TRBJ1-2; perhaps TRBD1 as D (5 bases). Trimming shortened V by 8 bases and J by 10 bases, and 23 bases separated the two germline ends. The CDR3 runs to 14 residues. The V gene's germline CDR1 is ENHRY and CDR2 SYGVKD. For the CDR3, the DNA is TGTGCCATCGCTACCGAAGGCAGGACAACTGACTACACCTTC. It codes for CAIATEGRTTDYTF.

The V and J genes are TRBV4-2 and TRBJ1-2; a weak D match, TRBD1 (5 bases). This CDR3 contains 14 residues. V was pared by 5 bases and J by 6 bases, with 16 bases between. CDR1 LGHNA and CDR2 YNFKEQ come from the germline V gene. CDR3 protein: CASSGAGGPHGYTF. The DNA of the CDR3 is TGTGCCAGCAGCGGGGCAGGAGGGCCCCATGGCTACACCTTC.

The rearrangement joins TRBV6-5 to TRBJ1-2; D not resolved. Germline V gene lookup returns CDR1 MNHEY and CDR2 SVGAGI. The CDR3 covers 18 residues. The V and J ends lost 2 bases and 4 bases respectively, with 23 bases between them. For the CDR3, the DNA is TGTGCCAGCAGTTACCGAAGATTCCGACTGAATGTACTCTATGGCTACACCTTC. Protein sequence: CASSYRRFRLNVLYGYTF.

The V gene is TRBV7-3, the J gene TRBJ1-1; 8 nucleotides agree with TRBD1. J was trimmed by 1 base and V by 5 bases; bases with no gene match: 3. Germline assignment: CDR1 SGHTA and CDR2 FQGTGA. The CDR3 spans 14 residues. The CDR3 loop reads CASSTGGTNTEAFF. The CDR3 coding sequence is TGTGCCAGCAGCACAGGGGGGACGAACACTGAAGCTTTCTTT.

A word on this clonotype: A read error may be the cause here, since a much bigger clone is one base away. This chain connects TRBV6-6 to TRBJ1-2, with 9 bases that match TRBD1. The length of the CDR3 is 14 residues. From germline, CDR1 is MNHNY and CDR2 SVGAGI (reference sequence). CDR3 sequence (DNA): TGTGCCAGCAGCACCGGGACAGGGTCTTATGGCCACACCTTC. Translated: CASSTGTGSYGHTF.

The rearrangement joins TRBV3-1 to TRBJ1-1; D remains ambiguous. CDR3 size: 14 residues. The V and J ends lost 4 bases and 2 bases respectively, with 11 bases between them. Germline V gene data show CDR1 as LGHDT and CDR2 as YNNKEL (reference sequence). The CDR3 DNA reads TGTGCCAGCAGCCCAACAGAGCTCAACACTGAAGCTTTCTTT. This sequence encodes CASSPTELNTEAFF.

In its sample, this clonotype was seen a few times. J is TRBJ2-1 and V is TRBV5-6; D not certain. This CDR3 is built from 16 residues. Trimming took off 1 base at V and 3 bases at J, with 14 bases between the two ends. In germline, CDR1 is SGHDT, CDR2 YYEEEE. CDR3 DNA sequence: TGTGCCAGCAGCTTGTGGGCACCCCTATACTACAATGAGCAGTTCTTC. This codes for CASSLWAPLYYNEQFF.

The rearrangement links TRBV2 to TRBJ2-3; TRBD2 agrees at 10 bases. The germline CDR1 and CDR2 sequences are SNHLY and FYNNEI. V shed 6 bases, J shed 4 bases, and the junction held 1 base outside the gene matches. The length of the CDR3 is 13 residues. The CDR3 nucleotides read TGTGCCAGCAGAGCGGGGGGGTCAGATACGCAGTATTTT. It translates to CASRAGGSDTQYF.

The CDR3 protein is CASSLTMTQYQETQYF. The CDR3 bases are TGTGCCAGCAGCCTGACGATGACCCAGTACCAAGAGACCCAGTACTTC. The chain is built from TRBV12-3 or TRBV12-4 and TRBJ2-5; the D is unclear. Trimming removed 6 bases at V and 0 bases at J, with 17 bases between. The CDR3 loop spans 16 amino acids.

This rearrangement joins TRBV20-1 to TRBJ2-7; tentatively, D is TRBD1 (6 bases). Germline-derived CDR1 and CDR2 are DFQATT and SNEGSKA (reference sequence). Trimming took 3 bases from V and 3 from J, leaving 9 bases between them. This CDR3 has 12 amino acids. The CDR3 spells CSARGAFYEQYF. CDR3 bases: TGCAGTGCTAGGGGGGCTTTCTACGAGCAGTACTTC.

The rearrangement links TRBV4-3 to TRBJ1-1; D not certain. CDR1 is LGHNA, CDR2 YSLEER, per germline. The CDR3 consists of 14 residues. Trimming stripped 0 bases from V and 4 bases from J, with 9 bases between. The CDR3 coding sequence is TGCGCCAGCAGCCAAGATCGGCCTTCCACTGAAGCTTTCTTT. Translated, it gives CASSQDRPSTEAFF.

This clonotype was observed many times. The chain recombines TRBV3-1 with TRBJ2-5; no definite D call. The germline gives CDR1 LGHDT, CDR2 YNNKEL (reference sequence). This CDR3 is 13 amino acids long. V dropped 4 bases and J dropped 1 base, with 7 bases sitting between them. This CDR3 is CASSRGVQETQYF. DNA for the CDR3: TGTGCCAGCAGCCGTGGAGTCCAAGAGACCCAGTACTTC.

The rearrangement uses TRBV11-2 and TRBJ1-1; 8 bases line up with TRBD1. V was pared by 5 bases and J by 13 bases, with 21 bases of the junction left unmatched. CDR3 length equals 16 residues. Per germline, CDR1 SGHAT and CDR2 FQNNGV. CDR3 residues: CASSLDFGGAGTGLFF. CDR3 nucleotides: TGTGCCAGCAGCCTCGATTTCGGGGGTGCCGGGACAGGCCTTTTCTTT.

The rearrangement uses TRBV12-3 or TRBV12-4 and TRBJ1-5, with a weak D call TRBD1 (5 bases). The CDR3 extends over 15 amino acids. Trimming shortened V by 1 base and J by 6 bases, and 13 bases separated the two germline ends. CDR3 nucleotide sequence: TGTGCCAGCAGTTTAGTGGCAGGGAGCGGTCAGCCCCAGCATTTT. It encodes CASSLVAGSGQPQHF.

Only a few counts were recorded for this clonotype. The CDR3 loop reads CASSQDGRASGANVLTF. CDR3 DNA: TGCGCCAGCAGCCAAGACGGCAGGGCCTCTGGGGCCAACGTCCTGACTTTC. This chain connects TRBV4-1 to TRBJ2-6; weak D call: TRBD1 (5 bases). Trimming pared 0 bases from V and 0 bases from J, leaving 9 bases between. Germline V CDR1 and CDR2: MGHRA, YSYEKL. There are 17 residues in the CDR3.

This clonotype has at least ten counts. The chain combines TRBV7-2 with TRBJ2-7; D is uncertain. CDR1 SGHTA and CDR2 FQGNSA come from the germline V gene. The V end lost 1 base, the J end lost 0 bases, and 10 bases lay between the germline ends. The CDR3 extends over 15 amino acids. CDR3 nucleotides: TGTGCCAGCAGCTTAGGGGCAGAACCCTCCTACGAGCAGTACTTC. Translating it yields CASSLGAEPSYEQYF.

The chain couples TRBV29-1 to TRBJ1-2, with a weak D call TRBD1 (5 bases). The CDR3 runs 13 residues. Germline V gene lookup returns CDR1 SQVTM and CDR2 ANQGSEA. V lost 3 bases and J 2 bases, leaving 10 bases between the germline ends. The CDR3, as DNA: TGCAGCGTTGAGGGGGGGTTAAACTATGGCTACACCTTC. Its protein is CSVEGGLNYGYTF.